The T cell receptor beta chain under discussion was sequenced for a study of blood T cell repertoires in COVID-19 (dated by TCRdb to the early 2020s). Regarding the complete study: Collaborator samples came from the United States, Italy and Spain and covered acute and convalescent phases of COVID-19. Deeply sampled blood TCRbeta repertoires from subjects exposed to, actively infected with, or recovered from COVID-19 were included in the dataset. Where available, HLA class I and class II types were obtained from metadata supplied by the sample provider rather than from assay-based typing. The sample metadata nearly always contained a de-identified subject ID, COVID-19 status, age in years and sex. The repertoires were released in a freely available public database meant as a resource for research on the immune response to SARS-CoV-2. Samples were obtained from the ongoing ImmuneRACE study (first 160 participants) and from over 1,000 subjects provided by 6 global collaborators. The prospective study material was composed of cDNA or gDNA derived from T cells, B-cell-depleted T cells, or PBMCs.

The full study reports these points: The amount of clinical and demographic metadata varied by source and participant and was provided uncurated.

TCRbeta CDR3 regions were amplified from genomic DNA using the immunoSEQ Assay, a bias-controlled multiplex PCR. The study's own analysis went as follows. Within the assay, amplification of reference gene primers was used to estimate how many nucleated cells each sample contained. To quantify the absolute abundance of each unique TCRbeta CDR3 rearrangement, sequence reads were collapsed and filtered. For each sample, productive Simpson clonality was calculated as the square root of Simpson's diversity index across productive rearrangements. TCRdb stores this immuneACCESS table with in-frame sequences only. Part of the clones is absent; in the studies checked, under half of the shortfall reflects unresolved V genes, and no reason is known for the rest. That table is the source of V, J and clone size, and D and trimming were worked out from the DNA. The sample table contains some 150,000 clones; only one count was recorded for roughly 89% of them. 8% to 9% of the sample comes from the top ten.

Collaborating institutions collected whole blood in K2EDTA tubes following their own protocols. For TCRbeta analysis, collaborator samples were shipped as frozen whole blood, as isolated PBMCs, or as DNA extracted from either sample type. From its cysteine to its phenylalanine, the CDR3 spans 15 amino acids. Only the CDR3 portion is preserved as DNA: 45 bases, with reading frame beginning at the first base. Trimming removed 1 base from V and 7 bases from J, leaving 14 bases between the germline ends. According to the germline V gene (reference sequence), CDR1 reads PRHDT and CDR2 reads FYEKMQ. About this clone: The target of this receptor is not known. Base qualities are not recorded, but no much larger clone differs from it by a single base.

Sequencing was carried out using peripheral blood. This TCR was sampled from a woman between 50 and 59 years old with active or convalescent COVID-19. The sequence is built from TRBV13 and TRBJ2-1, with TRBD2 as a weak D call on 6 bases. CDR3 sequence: CASSLVGGYRNEQFF. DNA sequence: TGTGCCAGCAGCTTAGTTGGAGGGTATCGGAATGAGCAGTTCTTC.